These 7 T cell receptor beta chains were all obtained from the same sample, sequenced in a study of T cells after yellow fever vaccination. A single record per CDR3 protein comes from TCRdb applying MiXCR to the 5' RACE reads. The repertoire holds around 200,000 distinct CDR3 sequences, about 10% seen once, with just over 35% in the top ten. Specimen: CD8+ T cells sorted from PBMCs, collected 15 days after the yellow fever booster vaccination. The origin of the receptors is a man aged 18 to 29 who received the YFV17D yellow fever vaccine.

This clonotype occurred a few times. CDR3 amino acids: CASSLTPGPVYGYTF. CDR3 DNA: TGCGCCAGCAGCTTAACTCCGGGGCCAGTCTATGGCTACACCTTC. The chain combines TRBV5-1 with TRBJ1-2, with TRBD1 as a possible D gene (5 bases). The CDR3 covers 15 residues. Germline V CDR1 and CDR2: SGHRS, YFSETQ. Trimming stripped 2 bases from V and 4 bases from J, with 15 bases between.

This clonotype appeared a few times. The chain links TRBV19 to TRBJ1-5; D gene uncertain. Germline loops: CDR1 LNHDA, CDR2 SQIVND (reference sequence). V was clipped by 6 bases and J by 0 bases, with 12 bases between them. CDR3 length: 15 amino acids. The chain's CDR3 is CASRTSGYSNQPQHF. Written as DNA, the CDR3 is TGTGCCAGTAGGACCAGTGGGTATAGCAATCAGCCCCAGCATTTT.

This rearrangement joins TRBV6-2 or TRBV6-3 to TRBJ2-1; D is possibly TRBD2 (5 bases). Germline V gene sequence: CDR1 MNHEY, CDR2 SVGEGT. The ends were cut back, 6 bases at V and 6 bases at J, with 15 bases in the middle. The CDR3 covers 14 residues. The CDR3 region has the DNA TGTGCCAGCAGCTTTACCGGGATCGGCAATGAGCAGTTCTTC. This translates into CASSFTGIGNEQFF.

This clonotype was picked up a small number of times. The chain recombines TRBV30 with TRBJ1-2; D is unresolved. Trimming cost V 0 bases and J 6 bases, with 17 bases left between them. The CDR3 length is 15 residues. Germline-derived CDR1 and CDR2 are GTSNPN and SVGIG (reference sequence). The DNA for the CDR3 is TGTGCCTGGAGTGTAACCCTGGAAAATATAAATGGCTACACCTTC. This encodes CAWSVTLENINGYTF.

This clonotype has more than one count but fewer than ten. This rearrangement joins TRBV6-5 to TRBJ2-5, with 7 bases lining up with TRBD1. J lost 5 bases, V lost 6 bases, and 9 bases had no gene match. The CDR3 is made up of 14 amino acids. CDR1 and CDR2 (germline): MNHEY, SVGAGI. The CDR3 nucleotides read TGTGCCAGCAGCCGACAGGGACGAGACGAGACCCAGTACTTC. Translating it yields CASSRQGRDETQYF.

There are a few counts of this clonotype. The chain combines TRBV4-1 with TRBJ2-7; TRBD1 matches 7 bases. The V segment lost 0 bases and the J segment 0 bases; nucleotides outside the gene matches: 2. The germline V gene encodes CDR1 MGHRA and CDR2 YSYEKL. The CDR3 loop spans 15 amino acids. CDR3 region: CASSQDTGASYEQYF. For the CDR3, the DNA is TGCGCCAGCAGCCAAGATACAGGGGCCTCCTACGAGCAGTACTTC.

V gene TRBV19 combines with J gene TRBJ1-1; 12 nucleotides line up with TRBD1. V shed 6 bases, J shed 5 bases, and the junction held 10 bases outside the gene matches. CDR3 length equals 16 residues. Germline V gives CDR1 LNHDA, CDR2 SQIVND (reference sequence). The CDR3 spells CASSFGGQGAGTEAFF. DNA for the CDR3: TGTGCCAGTAGCTTCGGGGGACAGGGGGCGGGGACTGAAGCTTTCTTT.